This T cell receptor beta chain emerged from a study of OX40 agonist ivuxolimab in advanced cancers. Whole-study results and caveats: Doses of 0.1 to 3.0 mg/kg were accompanied by clonal expansion of CD4+ and CD8+ blood T cells by week 6.

Patients were excluded for autoimmune disease history or systemic immunosuppression. Produced via immunoSEQ multiplex PCR; TCRdb's table is partial and in-frame only. The sample has about 120,000 clones, 85% to 90% seen once; the top ten hold around 0.55%. Trimming at V came to 4 bases and at J to 3 bases, leaving 7 bases not matched to a gene. The CDR3 runs to 16 residues. In germline, CDR1 is SGHRS, CDR2 YFSETQ. As concerns this clone: Its antigen remains unknown.

The sample here was CD4+ or CD8+ T cells sorted from blood, taken in a trial of the OX40 agonist ivuxolimab. This receptor was obtained from an adult with an advanced solid tumor such as melanoma, head and neck, liver or kidney cancer. This chain connects TRBV5-1 to TRBJ1-4; 9 bases align to TRBD1. In nucleotides, the CDR3 is TGCGCCAGCAGCCCGGGGACAGGGTATCCTAATGAAAAACTGTTTTTT. Translation gives CASSPGTGYPNEKLFF.